The T cell receptor (beta chain) under discussion was sequenced for a study of Ad26.COV2.S vaccination and SARS-CoV-2 variants. Study information: Dosing was one shot or two shots 56 days apart. Findings of the study overall: People who got the vaccine or the placebo had similar non-spike TCR breadth.

As concerns this clone: No antigen is known for it.

Per the germline V gene, CDR1 is LNHNV and CDR2 is YYDKDF (reference sequence). The J segment lost 7 bases and the V segment lost 5 bases, leaving 10 bases of the junction unmatched. The CDR3 sequence is 14 residues long. This sample's treatment: some 20 received Ad26.COV2.S at low or high dose, single or two shots; 5 received placebo; per-sample allocation not given. Collection of samples fell on day 63 after the first vaccine or placebo injection. TCRdb's table, derived via immunoSEQ multiplex PCR, lists solely in-frame clones and lacks some. The repertoire holds about 410,000 clones, with about 92% as singletons.

Specimen: peripheral blood, collected in a trial of Ad26.COV2.S vaccine versus placebo. The source is a person between 18 and 65 years old who received the Ad26.COV2.S COVID-19 vaccine or a placebo. The chain combines TRBV15 with TRBJ1-1; 7 nucleotides match TRBD1. The chain's CDR3 is CATSYLQGPGEAFF. The CDR3 DNA reads TGTGCCACCAGCTACCTACAGGGGCCGGGTGAAGCTTTCTTT.